The 14 T cell receptor beta chains below all came from one sample that was sequenced in a study of T cell responses to AZD1222 COVID-19 vaccine. The protocol was immunoSEQ multiplex PCR, while the TCRdb copy is restricted to in-frame clones and leaves out a portion. Seen here are 130,000 to 150,000 clones, about 91% observed once, and the top ten hold 2% to 2.5%. This sample comprised peripheral blood, obtained on day 0 of AZD1222 vaccination. These receptor sequences come from an adult in good health.

The chain joins TRBV7-3 to TRBJ2-3; a possible D gene is TRBD2 (5 bases). Germline values: CDR1 SGHTA, CDR2 FQGTGA. The CDR3 spans 14 residues. With 2 bases removed from V and 1 base from J, the gap between germline ends came to 7 bases. Here the CDR3 DNA reads TGTGCCAGCAGCTTAGCGGGCGGCACAGATACGCAGTATTTT. Its protein is CASSLAGGTDTQYF.

The chain carries TRBV7-8 and TRBJ1-1; D uncertain. V lost 2 bases and J lost 6, with 13 bases in between. The germline gives CDR1 SGHVS, CDR2 FQNEAQ. The CDR3 contains 14 residues. CDR3 bases: TGTGCCAGCAGCTTAAGTGAGTTGATCTCTGAAGCTTTCTTT. Translating it yields CASSLSELISEAFF.

This clone was seen a single time. This chain links TRBV28 with TRBJ1-2, with 7 nucleotides matching TRBD1. There are 14 residues in the CDR3. Germline trimming cut 6 bases from V and 4 bases from J; bases unmatched to any gene: 8. Germline V gives CDR1 MDHEN, CDR2 SYDVKM. The CDR3 loop is CASRPLGQVYGYTF. The CDR3 coding sequence is TGTGCCAGCAGACCTTTAGGACAGGTCTATGGCTACACCTTC.

This clone was detected only once. The gene calls are TRBV12-3 or TRBV12-4 and TRBJ2-4, with TRBD1 identical over 7 bases. V was clipped by 5 bases and J by 11 bases; unmatched bases: 6. The CDR3 covers 12 residues. This CDR3 reads CASSGDRVVQYF. Written as DNA, the CDR3 is TGTGCCAGCAGTGGCGACAGGGTGGTTCAGTACTTC.

The V gene is TRBV19, the J gene TRBJ2-3; 11 bases line up with TRBD2. This CDR3 is 15 amino acids long. Germline CDR1 reads LNHDA; CDR2 reads SQIVND (reference sequence). Trimming cost V 1 base and J 6 bases; bases outside gene matches: 3. The CDR3 is CASSIVSSGRDTQYF. The CDR3, as DNA: TGTGCCAGTAGTATAGTTTCTAGCGGGAGGGATACGCAGTATTTT.

V gene TRBV28 combines with J gene TRBJ1-2, with a weak D call TRBD1 (6 bases). V was trimmed by 10 bases and J by 4 bases, leaving 19 bases between them. This CDR3 comprises 14 residues. Germline V gene data show CDR1 as MDHEN and CDR2 as SYDVKM. CDR3 nucleotide sequence: TGTGCCACCGGGGGGGCAGCGGGACCCTATGGCTACACCTTC. It is translated as CATGGAAGPYGYTF.

The gene calls are TRBV6-5 and TRBJ2-1; D unresolved. Germline V CDR1 and CDR2: MNHEY, SVGAGI. V was cut by 8 bases and J by 1 base, with 15 bases left in between. This CDR3 region has 15 residues. CDR3 in amino acids: CASATLTASYNEQFF. Here the CDR3 DNA reads TGTGCCAGCGCCACCCTTACAGCATCCTACAATGAGCAGTTCTTC.

The rearrangement links TRBV5-1 to TRBJ2-1; D possibly corresponds to TRBD2 (5 bases). Deletions cut 0 bases from V and 4 bases from J, with 14 bases between. There are 16 residues in the CDR3. Germline loops: CDR1 SGHRS, CDR2 YFSETQ. CDR3 residues: CASSLVFSGGYNEQFF. CDR3 DNA sequence: TGCGCCAGCAGCTTGGTATTCAGCGGAGGTTACAATGAGCAGTTCTTC.

The rearrangement joins TRBV29-1 to TRBJ2-1; TRBD2 matches at 8 bases. This CDR3 is 14 amino acids long. CDR1 and CDR2 (germline): SQVTM, ANQGSEA. V shed 6 bases and J 6 bases; nucleotides not matched to a gene: 10. The CDR3 DNA follows: TGCAGCGTCTCGAGAGCGGGAGTTTTCAATGAGCAGTTCTTC. As protein: CSVSRAGVFNEQFF.

The rearrangement uses TRBV19 and TRBJ2-2; perhaps TRBD2 as D (5 bases). Germline V gene lookup returns CDR1 LNHDA and CDR2 SQIVND (reference sequence). V lost 5 bases and J lost 4, with 14 bases in between. This CDR3 comprises 15 residues. The CDR3, as DNA: TGTGCCAGTAGTCCCCCCTTGGGGAGCACCGGGGAGCTGTTTTTT. Its protein product is CASSPPLGSTGELFF.

This sequence joins TRBV29-1 and TRBJ1-2, with D unresolved. This CDR3 is built from 10 residues. Germline V gives CDR1 SQVTM, CDR2 ANQGSEA. Trimming removed 2 bases at V and 6 bases at J, with 4 bases between. The CDR3 loop reads CSVELNGYTF. The CDR3 DNA is TGCAGCGTTGAATTGAATGGCTACACCTTC.

The chain couples TRBV27 to TRBJ2-7, with 9 bases fitting TRBD1. V shed 3 bases, J shed 2 bases, and the junction held 17 bases outside the gene matches. Germline V lookup: CDR1 MNHEY, CDR2 SMNVEV (reference sequence). The CDR3 has 19 amino acids. The CDR3 nucleotides read TGTGCCAGCAGTTTGTACAGGGGGCGATTTTTACAGGGAACCTACGAGCAGTACTTC. Its protein product is CASSLYRGRFLQGTYEQYF.

The chain carries TRBV19 and TRBJ2-5, with D hard to call. The CDR3 covers 16 residues. Trimming took 6 bases from V and 2 from J, leaving 19 bases between them. Germline loops: CDR1 LNHDA, CDR2 SQIVND (reference sequence). CDR3 bases: TGTGCCAGTAGGACCCAGTATCGGGCCCGACAAGAGACCCAGTACTTC. This gives the protein CASRTQYRARQETQYF.

The chain is built from TRBV15 and TRBJ2-1, with TRBD1 matching over 8 bases. CDR1 LNHNV and CDR2 YYDKDF come from the germline V gene (reference sequence). V shed 2 bases and J 7 bases; nucleotides not matched to a gene: 7. This CDR3 region has 15 residues. The CDR3 DNA sequence: TGTGCCACCAGCAGACAGGGGGCTTGGGCGAATGAGCAGTTCTTC. The encoded protein is CATSRQGAWANEQFF.